Listed below are T cell receptor beta chains from one sample, sequenced in a study of blood T cell repertoires in COVID-19. The repertoire was sequenced with immunoSEQ multiplex PCR; TCRdb's copy has only in-frame clones and lacks some. The repertoire holds about 130,000 clones, with roughly 80% as singletons. Sequenced material: peripheral blood. The receptor set was obtained from a woman aged 70-85 years with COVID-19, enrolled during active disease. Both conserved end residues are part of each CDR3. Fields, in order: V gene, J gene, CDR3 protein.

TRBV28	TRBJ1-5	CASSRGPGQGSSQPQHF
TRBV30	TRBJ2-1	CAWSVWARSSYNEQFF
TRBV10-3	TRBJ2-7	CAISSPTGTSEQYF
TRBV5-4	TRBJ2-2	CASSSTTRGTGELFF
TRBV28	TRBJ1-5	CASSLSQGGNQPQHF
TRBV6-5	TRBJ2-2	CASRPLAGVTGELFF
TRBV7-2	TRBJ2-7	CASSLRQGSEQYF
TRBV11-3	TRBJ2-6	CASSLSGSSGANVLTF
TRBV19	TRBJ2-2	CASSLGVDRGNTGELFF
TRBV25-1	TRBJ1-2	CASTQGSANYGYTF
TRBV5-1	TRBJ2-5	CASSLGRTSGGETQYF
TRBV2	TRBJ1-6	CASGGTGHNSPLHF
TRBV5-1	TRBJ2-1	CASSLDEGGTYNEQFF
TRBV3-1/TRBV3-2	TRBJ1-1	CASALRGQATEAFF
TRBV27	TRBJ2-1	CASSSTKTYNEQFF
TRBV5-4	TRBJ2-1	CASSPRSGGVYNEQFF
TRBV5-1	TRBJ1-1	CVPGHTNTEAFF
TRBV7-2	TRBJ2-5	CASSPRRGSETQYF
TRBV29-1	TRBJ1-2	CSVEESDRVGYTF
TRBV18	TRBJ1-1	CASSPPGRVGTEAFF
TRBV19	TRBJ2-2	CASTSGRGTTGELFF
TRBV6-4	TRBJ1-1	CASSHRGNTEAFF
TRBV11-2	TRBJ2-7	CASSLDFRTPYEQYF
TRBV27	TRBJ1-1	CASSPPVEIGANTEAFF
TRBV3-1/TRBV3-2	TRBJ1-1	CASTAPGDAAFF
TRBV5-3	TRBJ1-1	CANSGQTLMNTEAFF
TRBV5-5	TRBJ1-4	CAEPGGYNEKLFF
TRBV7-2	TRBJ2-7	CASSLSSSYEQYF
TRBV6-5	TRBJ1-4	CASRAQGAAEKLFF
TRBV9	TRBJ2-5	CASTTGLAGKETQYF
TRBV7-2	TRBJ1-2	CASTRDRLYGYTF
TRBV6-1	TRBJ1-5	CASSETWGYVREQSPHF
TRBV4-1	TRBJ2-7	CASSQDGAGAQSYEQYF
TRBV7-9	TRBJ2-5	CASSKSGQGAGTQYF
TRBV19	TRBJ2-1	CASSLAGYNEQFF
TRBV10-1	TRBJ1-1	CASDTPESYTEAFF
TRBV7-3	TRBJ2-2	CASSPAGGRNTGELFF
TRBV5-4	TRBJ1-2	CASSSHLGANYGYTF
TRBV3-1/TRBV3-2	TRBJ2-5	CASSQEGGRETQYF
TRBV7-2	TRBJ2-7	CASRPMGSGGEGEQYF
TRBV5-6	TRBJ1-1	CASSWGGRTNTEAFF
TRBV28	TRBJ1-2	CASSSGHRTLYGYTF
TRBV6-1	TRBJ1-2	CASSEAQGAWGYTF
TRBV3-1/TRBV3-2	TRBJ1-2	CASSQVGQGGYGYTF
TRBV7-2	TRBJ1-5	CASSLGGNSNQPQHF
TRBV7-9	TRBJ1-2	CASSPARGPHGYTF
TRBV11-1	TRBJ2-3	CASSLVGGDPDTQYF
TRBV5-6	TRBJ2-1	CASSFLRPSPSSYNEQFF
TRBV27	TRBJ2-6	CATSPDSTGANVLTF
TRBV5-4	TRBJ2-7	CASRPGTGGSVRSYEQYF
TRBV21-1	TRBJ1-4	CASSLTGNPTSPHRTEKLFF
TRBV25-1	TRBJ2-7	CAPSWGPIDEQYF
TRBV30	TRBJ1-5	CAWQTSGPQHF
TRBV5-5	TRBJ2-7	CASSQEAGPLNYEQYF